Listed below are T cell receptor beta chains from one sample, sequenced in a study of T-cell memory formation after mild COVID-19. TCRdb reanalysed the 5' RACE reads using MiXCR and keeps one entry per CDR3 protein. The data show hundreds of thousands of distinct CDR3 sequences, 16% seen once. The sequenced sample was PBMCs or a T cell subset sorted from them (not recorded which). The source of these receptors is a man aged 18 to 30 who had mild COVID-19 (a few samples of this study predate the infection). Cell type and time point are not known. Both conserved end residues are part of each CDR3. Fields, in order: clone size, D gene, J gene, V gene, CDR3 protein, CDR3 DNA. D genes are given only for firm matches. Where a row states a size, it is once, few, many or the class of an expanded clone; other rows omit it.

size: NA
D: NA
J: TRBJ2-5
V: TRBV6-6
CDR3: CASSYVAGVKTQYF
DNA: TGTGCCAGCAGTTACGTGGCAGGGGTGAAGACCCAGTACTTC

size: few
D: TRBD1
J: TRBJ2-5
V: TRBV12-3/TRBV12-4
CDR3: CASRLTGSETQYF
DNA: TGTGCCAGCAGACTGACAGGGAGCGAGACCCAGTACTTC

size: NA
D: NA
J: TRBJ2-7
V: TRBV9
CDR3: CASSEGPGSEQYF
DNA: TGTGCCAGCAGCGAGGGCCCAGGGTCCGAGCAGTACTTC

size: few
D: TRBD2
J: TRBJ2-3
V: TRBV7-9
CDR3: CASSPSPLAGGRTDTQYF
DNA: TGTGCCAGCAGCCCAAGCCCGCTAGCGGGGGGGCGGACAGATACGCAGTATTTT

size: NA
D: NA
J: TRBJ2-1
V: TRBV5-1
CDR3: CASKGNGNEQFF
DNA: TGCGCCAGCAAGGGGAACGGCAATGAGCAGTTCTTC

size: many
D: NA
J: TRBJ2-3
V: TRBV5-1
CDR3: CASRRVGGLNTDTQYF
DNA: TGCGCCAGCAGGAGGGTCGGGGGATTGAACACAGATACGCAGTATTTT

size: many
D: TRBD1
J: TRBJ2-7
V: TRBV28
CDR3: CASSFPGGFHYEQYF
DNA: TGTGCCAGCAGTTTCCCAGGGGGTTTCCACTACGAGCAGTACTTC

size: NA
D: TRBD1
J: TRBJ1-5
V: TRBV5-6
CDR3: CASTPDGQGYQPQHF
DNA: TGTGCCAGCACCCCGGATGGACAGGGGTATCAGCCCCAGCATTTT

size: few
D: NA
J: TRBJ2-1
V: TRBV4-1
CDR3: CASSRLAASPADSEQFF
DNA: TGCGCCAGCAGCCGCCTGGCGGCTAGCCCCGCTGATAGTGAGCAGTTCTTC

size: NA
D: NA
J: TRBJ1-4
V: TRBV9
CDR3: CASSVTPQGEKLFF
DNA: TGTGCCAGCAGCGTAACTCCGCAGGGTGAAAAACTGTTTTTT

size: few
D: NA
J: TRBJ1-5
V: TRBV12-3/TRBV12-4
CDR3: CASSFAVGVGQPQHF
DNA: TGTGCCAGCAGTTTTGCAGTGGGGGTAGGGCAGCCCCAGCATTTT

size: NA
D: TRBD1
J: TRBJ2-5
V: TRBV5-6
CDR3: CASSLDRGFGTQYF
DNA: TGTGCCAGCAGCTTGGACAGGGGATTTGGGACCCAGTACTTC

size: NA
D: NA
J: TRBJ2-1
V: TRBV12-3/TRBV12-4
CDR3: CASSLVRDDNEQFF
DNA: TGTGCCAGCAGTTTAGTCCGGGATGACAATGAGCAGTTCTTC

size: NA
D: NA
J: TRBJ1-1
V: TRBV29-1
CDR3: CSVIPYTMMAEAFF
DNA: TGCAGCGTTATACCGTACACGATGATGGCTGAAGCTTTCTTT

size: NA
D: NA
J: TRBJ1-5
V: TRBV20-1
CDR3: CSASRDSNQPQHF
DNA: TGCAGTGCTAGTCGGGACAGCAATCAGCCCCAGCATTTT

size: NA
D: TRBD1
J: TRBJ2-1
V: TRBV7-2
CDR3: CASSPGQERTYNEQFF
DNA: TGTGCCAGCAGCCCCGGACAGGAACGAACCTACAATGAGCAGTTCTTC

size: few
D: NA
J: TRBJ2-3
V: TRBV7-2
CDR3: CASSSLIGDTQYF
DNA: TGTGCCAGCAGCTCTCTGATCGGAGATACGCAGTATTTT